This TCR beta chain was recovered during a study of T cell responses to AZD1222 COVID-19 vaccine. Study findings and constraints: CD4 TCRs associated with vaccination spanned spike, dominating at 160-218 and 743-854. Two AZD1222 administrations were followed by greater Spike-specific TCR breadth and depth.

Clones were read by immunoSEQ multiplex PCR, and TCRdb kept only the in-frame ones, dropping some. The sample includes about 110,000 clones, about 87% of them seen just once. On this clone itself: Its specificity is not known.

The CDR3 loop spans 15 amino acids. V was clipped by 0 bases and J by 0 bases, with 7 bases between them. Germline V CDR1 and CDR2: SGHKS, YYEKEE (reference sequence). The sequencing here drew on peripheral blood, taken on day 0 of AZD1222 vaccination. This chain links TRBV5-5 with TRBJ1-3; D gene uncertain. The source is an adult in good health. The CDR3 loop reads CASSLGGFSGNTIYF. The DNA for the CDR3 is TGTGCCAGCAGCTTGGGGGGTTTCTCTGGAAACACCATATATTTT.